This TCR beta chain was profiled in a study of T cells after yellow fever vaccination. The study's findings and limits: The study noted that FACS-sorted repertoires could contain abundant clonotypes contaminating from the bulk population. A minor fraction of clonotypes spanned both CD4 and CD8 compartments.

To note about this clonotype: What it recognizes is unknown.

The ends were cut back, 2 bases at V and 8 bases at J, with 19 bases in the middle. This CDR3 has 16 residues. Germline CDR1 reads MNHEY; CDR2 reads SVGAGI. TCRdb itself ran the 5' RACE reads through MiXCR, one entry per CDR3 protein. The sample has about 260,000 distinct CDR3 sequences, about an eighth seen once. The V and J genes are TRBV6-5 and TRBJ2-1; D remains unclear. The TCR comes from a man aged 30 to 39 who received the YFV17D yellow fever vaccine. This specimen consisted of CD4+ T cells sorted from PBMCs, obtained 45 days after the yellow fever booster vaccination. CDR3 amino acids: CASSYLRPSGTDEQFF. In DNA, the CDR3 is TGTGCCAGCAGTTACCTCCGGCCCTCCGGCACGGATGAGCAGTTCTTC.